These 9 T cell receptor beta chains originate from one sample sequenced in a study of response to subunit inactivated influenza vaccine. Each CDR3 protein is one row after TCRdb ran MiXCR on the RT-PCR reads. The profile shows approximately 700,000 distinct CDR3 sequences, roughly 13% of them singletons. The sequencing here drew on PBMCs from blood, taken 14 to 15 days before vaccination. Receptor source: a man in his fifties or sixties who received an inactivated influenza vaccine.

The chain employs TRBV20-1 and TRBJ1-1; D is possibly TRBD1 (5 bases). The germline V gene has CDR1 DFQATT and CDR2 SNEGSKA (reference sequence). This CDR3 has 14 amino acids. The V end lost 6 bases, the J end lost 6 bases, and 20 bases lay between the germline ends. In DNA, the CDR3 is TGCAGTGCAACAAGGGGTGGAGTGTCCCCTGAAGCTTTCTTT. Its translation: CSATRGGVSPEAFF.

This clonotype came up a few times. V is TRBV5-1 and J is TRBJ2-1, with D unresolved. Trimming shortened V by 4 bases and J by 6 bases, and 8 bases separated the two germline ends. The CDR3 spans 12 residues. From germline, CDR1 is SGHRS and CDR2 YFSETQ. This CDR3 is CASSTGSNEQFF. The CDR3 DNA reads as TGCGCCAGCAGCACCGGGTCCAATGAGCAGTTCTTC.

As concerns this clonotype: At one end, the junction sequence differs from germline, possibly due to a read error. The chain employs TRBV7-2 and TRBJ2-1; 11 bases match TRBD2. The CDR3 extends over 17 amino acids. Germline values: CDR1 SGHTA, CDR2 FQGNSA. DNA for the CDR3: TGTGCCAACAGCTCCAATGAACTAGCGGGGGTACACAATGAGCAGTTCTTC. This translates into CANSSNELAGVHNEQFF.

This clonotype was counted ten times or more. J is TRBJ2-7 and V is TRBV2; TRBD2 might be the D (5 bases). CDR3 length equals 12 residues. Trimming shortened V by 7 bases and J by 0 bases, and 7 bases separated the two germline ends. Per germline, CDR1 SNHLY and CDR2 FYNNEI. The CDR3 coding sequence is TGTGCCAGCAAAGCGGACTCCTACGAGCAGTACTTC. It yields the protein CASKADSYEQYF.

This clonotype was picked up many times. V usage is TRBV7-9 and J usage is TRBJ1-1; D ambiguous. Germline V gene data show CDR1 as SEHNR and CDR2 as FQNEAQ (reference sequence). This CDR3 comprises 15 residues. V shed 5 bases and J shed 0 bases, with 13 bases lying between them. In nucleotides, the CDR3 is TGTGCCAGCAGCAGCAGGACGGCCATGAACACTGAAGCTTTCTTT. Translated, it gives CASSSRTAMNTEAFF.

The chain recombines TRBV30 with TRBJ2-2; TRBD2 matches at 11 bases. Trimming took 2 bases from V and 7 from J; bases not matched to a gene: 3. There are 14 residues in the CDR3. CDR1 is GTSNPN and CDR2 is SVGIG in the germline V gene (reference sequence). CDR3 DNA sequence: TGTGCCTGGAGTAGGGGACTAGCGGTCGGGGAGCTGTTTTTT. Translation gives CAWSRGLAVGELFF.

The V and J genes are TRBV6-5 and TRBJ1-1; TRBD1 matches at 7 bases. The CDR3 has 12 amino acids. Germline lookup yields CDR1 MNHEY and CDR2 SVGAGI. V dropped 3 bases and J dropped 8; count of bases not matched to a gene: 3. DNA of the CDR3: TGTGCCAGCAGTTATTCGGGACAGGAAGCTTTCTTT. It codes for CASSYSGQEAFF.

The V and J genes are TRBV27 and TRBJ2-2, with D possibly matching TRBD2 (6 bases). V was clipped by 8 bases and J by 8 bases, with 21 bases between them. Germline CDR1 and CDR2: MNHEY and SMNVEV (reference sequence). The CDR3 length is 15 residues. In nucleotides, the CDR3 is TGTGCCAGCGCGGCTTTGGGAGGAGATTGGGGGGAGCTGTTTTTT. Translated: CASAALGGDWGELFF.

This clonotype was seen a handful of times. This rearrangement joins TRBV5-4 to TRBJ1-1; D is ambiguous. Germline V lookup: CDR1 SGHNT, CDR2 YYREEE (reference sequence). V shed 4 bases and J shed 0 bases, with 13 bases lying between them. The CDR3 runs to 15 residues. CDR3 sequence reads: CASSARPGVNTEAFF. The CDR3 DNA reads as TGTGCCAGCAGCGCCCGGCCTGGGGTGAACACTGAAGCTTTCTTT.